This T cell receptor (beta chain) was found in a study of PD-1 blockade in classical Hodgkin lymphoma. Overall study findings and caveats: The diversity seen at baseline in complete responders resembled that of newly diagnosed patients.

V trimming: 1 base; J trimming: 2 bases; junction bases outside the gene matches: 7. The CDR3 spans 17 residues. Germline loops: CDR1 LNHDA, CDR2 SQIVND (reference sequence). Every patient had relapsed following autologous stem cell transplantation, and cohorts differed in brentuximab vedotin exposure. On this clone itself: Its specificity is unknown.

Profiled with immunoSEQ multiplex PCR; TCRdb holds only in-frame clones, not every one. Of about 58,000 clones detected, more than 85% appear once; the ten largest clones hold under 11%. The V call is TRBV19, the J call TRBJ2-5, with TRBD1 matching 10 bases. This sequence originates from a human donor with classical Hodgkin lymphoma. Sample: peripheral blood mononuclear cells (PBMCs), taken before the second cycle of nivolumab. The CDR3 DNA sequence: TGTGCCAGTAGTATAGGGTGGGACAGGGGATTGCAAGAGACCCAGTACTTC. Amino acids: CASSIGWDRGLQETQYF.